This entry describes one TCR beta chain. The CDR3 consists of 17 residues. The V segment lost 2 bases and the J segment 6 bases; nucleotides outside the gene matches: 8. Germline V gives CDR1 SGHRS, CDR2 YFSETQ. The sample comes from a study of blood T cells in healthy people across ages. Through a sample-barcoded 5' primer and a J-beta primer mix, a second PCR was run for roughly 6 to 12 cycles. TCRdb used MiXCR to reprocess the 5' RACE reads, holding one entry per CDR3 protein. The table lists more than 900,000 distinct CDR3 sequences, around 27% of them singletons. A further study also used this sample, focusing on T cells of mothers and their children.

The chain combines TRBV5-1 with TRBJ2-1; 13 bases align to TRBD2. The source is a girl aged 2-9 years in good health. The sequencing sample was made of blood. The CDR3 nucleotides are TGCGCCAGCAGCTTAAAACTAGCGGGGGGGCGGGTCAATGAGCAGTTCTTC. This encodes CASSLKLAGGRVNEQFF.